This T cell receptor beta chain appears in the sequencing data of a study of T cell repertoires in cytomegalovirus infection. Study information: Public TCR beta signatures marked donors with CMV infection and the matching HLA.

TCRdb reanalysed the reads using MiXCR and keeps one entry per CDR3 protein. The sample has roughly 300,000 distinct CDR3 sequences, more than 9% seen once. As regards this clonotype: No antigen is known for it.

Notes on the study in general: Summed frequency of shared TCR beta families picked out CMV carriers who also had the relevant HLA. HLA-C-restricted CMV clonotypes gave the most frequent clonotype in two of eight donors.

Deletions cut 6 bases from V and 9 bases from J, with 12 bases between. Per the germline V gene, CDR1 is MNHEY and CDR2 is SVGEGT. The CDR3 length is 12 residues. This sequence was found in a human donor in good health (CMV status not recorded). Some clones in this sample may be carry-over from other donors' samples. Sequencing was performed on PBMCs. The chain is built from TRBV6-2 or TRBV6-3 and TRBJ2-1; unclear D gene. The CDR3 region is CASRALISEQFF. For the CDR3, the DNA is TGTGCCAGCAGAGCTCTAATTAGTGAGCAGTTCTTC.